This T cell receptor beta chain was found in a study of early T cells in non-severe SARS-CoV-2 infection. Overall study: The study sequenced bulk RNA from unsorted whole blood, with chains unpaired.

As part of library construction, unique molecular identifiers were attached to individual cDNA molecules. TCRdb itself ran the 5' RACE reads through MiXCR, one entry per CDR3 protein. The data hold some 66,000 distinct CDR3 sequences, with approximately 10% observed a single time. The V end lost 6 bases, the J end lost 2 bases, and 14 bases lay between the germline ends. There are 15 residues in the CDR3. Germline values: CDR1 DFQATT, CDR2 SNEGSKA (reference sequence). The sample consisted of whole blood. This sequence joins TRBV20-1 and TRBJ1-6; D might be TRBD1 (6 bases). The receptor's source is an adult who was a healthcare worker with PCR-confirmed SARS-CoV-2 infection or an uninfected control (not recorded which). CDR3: CSAHPGDPYNSPLHF. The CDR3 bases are TGCAGTGCCCACCCAGGGGACCCCTATAATTCACCCCTCCACTTT.